Each of the 5 T cell receptor beta chains below was sequenced from the same sample in a study of T cells after yellow fever vaccination. TCRdb independently ran MiXCR on the 5' RACE reads; one entry per CDR3 protein. The sample includes around 300,000 distinct CDR3 sequences, under 15% of them seen just once. The input for sequencing was CD4+ T cells sorted from PBMCs, taken 45 days after the yellow fever booster vaccination. The receptors shown here come from a man under 40 who received the YFV17D yellow fever vaccine.

The V and J genes are TRBV6-2 or TRBV6-3 and TRBJ2-4; possibly TRBD1 or TRBD2 for D (6 bases each). CDR3 length equals 13 residues. V gave up 5 bases and J gave up 10 bases, with 15 bases separating them. CDR1 is MNHEY, CDR2 SVGEGT, per germline. The CDR3 DNA is TGTGCCAGCAGTCCTCAGCAGGGGAGGATTCAGTACTTC. Translating gives CASSPQQGRIQYF.

This clonotype was seen many times. The chain links TRBV12-3 or TRBV12-4 to TRBJ2-7; D perhaps matches TRBD1 (6 bases). CDR3 length equals 14 residues. V lost 6 bases and J 3 bases, leaving 15 bases between the germline ends. The CDR3 is CASSLQGIGYEQYF. In nucleotides, the CDR3 is TGTGCCAGCAGCCTACAGGGCATTGGCTACGAGCAGTACTTC.

This clonotype occurred many times. This chain joins TRBV28 and TRBJ2-1, with TRBD1 identical over 8 bases. V shed 5 bases, J shed 0 bases, and the junction held 9 bases outside the gene matches. Germline CDR1 and CDR2: MDHEN and SYDVKM. The CDR3 covers 17 residues. CDR3 coding DNA: TGTGCCAGCAGTCTAACGACAGGGGCCGGCTCCTACAATGAGCAGTTCTTC. Translated, it gives CASSLTTGAGSYNEQFF.

This clonotype was found many times. The rearrangement links TRBV6-5 to TRBJ2-1; 7 bases match TRBD2. The CDR3 runs to 14 residues. From germline, CDR1 is MNHEY and CDR2 SVGAGI. After removal of 4 bases from V and 3 bases from J, the junction contained 3 bases not matched to a gene. The CDR3 loop reads CASSLGLSYNEQFF. The DNA of the CDR3 is TGTGCCAGCAGTTTGGGACTAAGCTACAATGAGCAGTTCTTC.

This clonotype showed up many times. The gene calls are TRBV5-1 and TRBJ2-3; D remains ambiguous. Trimming pared 0 bases from V and 6 bases from J, leaving 11 bases between. This CDR3 has 14 residues. The germline V gene encodes CDR1 SGHRS and CDR2 YFSETQ. CDR3 DNA: TGCGCCAGCAGCTTGGGAAGTAGCCGGGATACGCAGTATTTT. The encoded protein is CASSLGSSRDTQYF.